The 12 T cell receptor beta chains given below trace back to one sample, sequenced in a study of CD8 T cells in Susac syndrome. The authors reverse transcribed roughly 0.5 to 1 ug RNA with random hexamers. TCRdb reprocessed the immunoSEQ multiplex PCR reads via MiXCR and lists one record per CDR3 protein. Among about 210,000 distinct CDR3 sequences listed, 95% were seen once. Specimen: CD4+ T cells from PBMCs. The origin of the receptors is a human donor with multiple sclerosis.

This clonotype came up once. Here the CDR3 DNA reads TGTGCCACATCCGCACAGGATAGCGGGAGGGCCTTAGATACGCAGTATTTT. It yields the protein CATSAQDSGRALDTQYF. This chain joins TRBV10-3 and TRBJ2-3; 11 nucleotides align to TRBD2. This CDR3 is built from 17 residues. From germline, CDR1 is ENHRY and CDR2 SYGVKD. Losses at the gene ends were 10 bases for V and 5 bases for J; bases not matched to a gene: 17.

This clonotype came up a few times. The CDR3 DNA follows: TGTGCCAGCAGCGGGTTCGGCAATCAGCCCCAGCATTTT. It encodes CASSGFGNQPQHF. The J gene is TRBJ1-5, the V gene TRBV7-6; no definite D call. Trimming removed 5 bases from V and 2 bases from J, with 7 bases in between. Germline V gene sequence: CDR1 SGHVS, CDR2 FNYEAQ. The CDR3 length is 13 residues.

The chain joins TRBV3-1 to TRBJ2-5; D is ambiguous. V was clipped by 1 base and J by 6 bases, with 9 bases between them. CDR3 length equals 13 residues. Germline V lookup: CDR1 LGHDT, CDR2 YNNKEL (reference sequence). The CDR3 DNA follows: TGTGCCAGCAGCCAAGTAAGGGCCCAGACCCAGTACTTC. Translated, it gives CASSQVRAQTQYF.

V and J are TRBV5-1 and TRBJ2-1; the match to TRBD1 covers 10 bases. Per the germline V gene, CDR1 is SGHRS and CDR2 is YFSETQ. V lost 4 bases and J lost 5; bases outside the gene matches: 9. The CDR3 has 16 residues. The CDR3 bases are TGCGCCAGCAGCCCGGTCGTCGGACAGGGGGACAATGAGCAGTTCTTC. Translated: CASSPVVGQGDNEQFF.

This chain's CDR3 is CAWSVLLGGNTEAFF. Written as DNA, the CDR3 is TGTGCCTGGAGTGTACTCCTCGGGGGTAACACTGAAGCTTTCTTT. The chain combines TRBV30 with TRBJ1-1, with a tentative D call TRBD1 (5 bases). CDR1 and CDR2 (germline): GTSNPN, SVGIG (reference sequence). V gave up 0 bases and J gave up 2 bases, with 13 bases separating them. The CDR3 runs to 15 residues.

V and J are TRBV30 and TRBJ1-5; D unclear. Trimming took 2 bases from V and 13 from J, leaving 9 bases between them. CDR3 size: 10 residues. Germline V gives CDR1 GTSNPN, CDR2 SVGIG (reference sequence). This CDR3 reads CAWSPRDQHF. CDR3 nucleotide sequence: TGTGCCTGGAGTCCACGGGATCAGCATTTT.

The CDR3 loop reads CASRVNGAGNNEQFF. DNA of the CDR3: TGCGCCAGCAGAGTCAATGGTGCAGGGAACAATGAGCAGTTCTTC. The genes are TRBV5-1 and TRBJ2-1, with D maybe TRBD1 (5 bases). The CDR3 extends over 15 amino acids. Trimming shortened V by 5 bases and J by 5 bases, and 17 bases separated the two germline ends. Germline V gene lookup returns CDR1 SGHRS and CDR2 YFSETQ. Full variable domain (rest looked up from reference TRBV5-1 and TRBJ2-1): KAGVTQTPRYLIKTRGQQVTLSCSPISGHRSVSWYQQTPGQGLQFLFEYFSETQRNKGNFPGRFSGRQFSNSRSEMNVSTLELGDSALYLCASRVNGAGNNEQFFGPGTRLTVL.

J is TRBJ2-2 and V is TRBV7-9, with D possibly being TRBD1 (6 bases). Germline CDR1 SEHNR, CDR2 FQNEAQ (reference sequence). The CDR3 consists of 14 residues. V lost 2 bases, J lost 6 bases, and 10 bases lay in between. CDR3 residues: CASSLTGIAGELFF. DNA of the CDR3: TGTGCCAGCAGCTTAACAGGGATAGCCGGGGAGCTGTTTTTT.

The DNA of the CDR3 is TGTGCCAGCAGCCGGAGCGGGGGGGGCTACGAGCAGTACTTC. Translation: CASSRSGGGYEQYF. The V gene is TRBV3-1, the J gene TRBJ2-7; 10 bases are a match to TRBD2. The ends lost 4 bases at V and 3 bases at J; junction bases unmatched: 3. Germline V gives CDR1 LGHDT, CDR2 YNNKEL (reference sequence). CDR3 length equals 14 residues.

CDR3 sequence reads: CASNQGTGARSYTF. CDR3 bases: TGCGCCAGCAACCAAGGGACAGGCGCCCGGAGCTACACCTTC. The V and J genes are TRBV5-1 and TRBJ1-2, with TRBD1 matching over 8 bases. Germline V gene sequence: CDR1 SGHRS, CDR2 YFSETQ. This CDR3 is built from 14 residues. V lost 6 bases to trimming and J lost 9 bases; unmatched junction nucleotides: 13.

This clonotype was detected once. CDR3 nucleotide sequence: TGTGCCTGGAGCGGGACGGCTAGCAATCAGCCCCAGCATTTT. This gives the protein CAWSGTASNQPQHF. This rearrangement joins TRBV30 to TRBJ1-5; possible D gene TRBD1, 5 bases. The CDR3 extends over 14 amino acids. Trimming removed 3 bases at V and 0 bases at J, with 9 bases between. The germline V gene encodes CDR1 GTSNPN and CDR2 SVGIG (reference sequence).

The rearrangement uses TRBV5-1 and TRBJ1-2; the match to TRBD1 covers 8 bases. Germline V CDR1 and CDR2: SGHRS, YFSETQ. V lost 0 bases to trimming and J lost 4 bases; unmatched junction nucleotides: 5. This CDR3 contains 15 residues. CDR3 amino acids: CASSLGDRSPYGYTF. The CDR3 DNA reads as TGCGCCAGCAGCTTGGGGGACAGGAGCCCCTATGGCTACACCTTC.